Described below is a single TCR beta chain sequence and its context. This sample is drawn from a study of T cell changes during pregnancy in multiple sclerosis. The CDR3 covers 17 residues. Germline values: CDR1 SGHAT, CDR2 FQNNGV. The ends were cut back, 5 bases at V and 0 bases at J, with 17 bases in the middle. Clones were sequenced by immunoSEQ multiplex PCR, and TCRdb holds only the in-frame ones, with some missing. The sample lists roughly 42,000 clones, about 94% occurring once. The chain has TRBV11-2 and TRBJ1-3; a possible D gene is TRBD1 (5 bases). The starting material was CD4+ T cells from peripheral blood mononuclear cells, obtained after pregnancy. The receptor was derived from a female donor with multiple sclerosis, enrolled in a pregnancy study. DNA for the CDR3: TGTGCCAGCAGCCAAGCTTCATACAGGAACTCTGGAAACACCATATATTTT. It is translated as CASSQASYRNSGNTIYF.